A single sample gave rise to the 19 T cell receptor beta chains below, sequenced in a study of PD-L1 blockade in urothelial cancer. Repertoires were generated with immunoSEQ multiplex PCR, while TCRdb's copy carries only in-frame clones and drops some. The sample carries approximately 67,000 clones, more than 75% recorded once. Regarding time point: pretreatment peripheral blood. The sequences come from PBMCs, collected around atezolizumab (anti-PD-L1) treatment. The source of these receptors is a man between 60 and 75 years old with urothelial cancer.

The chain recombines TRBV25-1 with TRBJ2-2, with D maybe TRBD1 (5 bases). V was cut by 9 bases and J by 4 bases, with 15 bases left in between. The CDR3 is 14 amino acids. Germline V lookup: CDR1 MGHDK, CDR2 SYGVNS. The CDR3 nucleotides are TGTGCCAGTGGAAGGGGCAACCCCACCGGGGAGCTGTTTTTT. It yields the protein CASGRGNPTGELFF.

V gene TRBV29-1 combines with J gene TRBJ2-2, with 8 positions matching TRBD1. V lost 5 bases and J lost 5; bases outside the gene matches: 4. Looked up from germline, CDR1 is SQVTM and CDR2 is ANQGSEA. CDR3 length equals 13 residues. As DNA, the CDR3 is TGCAGCGTTAGACAGGGGCGAACCGGGGAGCTGTTTTTT. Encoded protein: CSVRQGRTGELFF.

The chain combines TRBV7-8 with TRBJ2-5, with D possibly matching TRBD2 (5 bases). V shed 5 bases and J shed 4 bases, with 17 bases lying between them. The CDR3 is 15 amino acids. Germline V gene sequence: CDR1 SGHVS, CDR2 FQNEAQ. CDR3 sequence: CASSPTPIAGETQYF. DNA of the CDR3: TGTGCCAGCAGCCCCACCCCGATTGCGGGAGAGACCCAGTACTTC.

The chain's CDR3 is CASSLLAGELFF. DNA for the CDR3: TGCGCCAGCAGCTTACTAGCCGGGGAGCTGTTTTTT. The V and J genes are TRBV5-1 and TRBJ2-2, with D tentatively TRBD2 (5 bases). Germline CDR1 and CDR2: SGHRS and YFSETQ. This CDR3 is built from 12 residues. V was shortened by 2 bases and J by 6 bases, with 5 bases between the two germline ends.

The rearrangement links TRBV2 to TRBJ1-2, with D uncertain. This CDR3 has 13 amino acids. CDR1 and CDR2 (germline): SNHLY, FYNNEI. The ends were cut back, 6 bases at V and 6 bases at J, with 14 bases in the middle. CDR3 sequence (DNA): TGTGCCAGCAGGGACCCGGGATTTAATGGCTACACCTTC. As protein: CASRDPGFNGYTF.

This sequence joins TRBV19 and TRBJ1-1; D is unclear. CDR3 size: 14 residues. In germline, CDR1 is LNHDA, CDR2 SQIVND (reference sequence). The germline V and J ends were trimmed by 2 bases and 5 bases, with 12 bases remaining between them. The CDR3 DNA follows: TGTGCCAGTAGTATAAATGTCCGGAGAACTGAAGCTTTCTTT. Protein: CASSINVRRTEAFF.

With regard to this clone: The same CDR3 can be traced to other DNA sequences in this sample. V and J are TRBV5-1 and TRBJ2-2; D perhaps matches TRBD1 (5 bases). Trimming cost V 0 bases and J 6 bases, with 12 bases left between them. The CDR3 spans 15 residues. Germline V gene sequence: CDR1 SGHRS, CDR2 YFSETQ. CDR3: CASSLAQGRSGELFF. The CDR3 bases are TGCGCCAGCAGCTTGGCTCAGGGTCGATCCGGGGAGCTGTTTTTT.

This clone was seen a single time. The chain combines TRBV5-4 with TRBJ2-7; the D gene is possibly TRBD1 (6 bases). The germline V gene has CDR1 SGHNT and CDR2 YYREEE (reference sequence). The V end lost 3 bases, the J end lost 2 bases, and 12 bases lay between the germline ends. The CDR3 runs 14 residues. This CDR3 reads CASSSRDMPYEQYF. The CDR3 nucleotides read TGTGCCAGCAGCTCCAGGGACATGCCCTACGAGCAGTACTTC.

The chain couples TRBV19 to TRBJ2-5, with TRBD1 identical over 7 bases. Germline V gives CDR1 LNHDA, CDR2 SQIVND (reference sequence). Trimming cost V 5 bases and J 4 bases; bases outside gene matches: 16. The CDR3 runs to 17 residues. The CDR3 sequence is CASSPSGTVGLLETQYF. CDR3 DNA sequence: TGTGCCAGTAGTCCCTCCGGGACAGTGGGTCTCCTAGAGACCCAGTACTTC.

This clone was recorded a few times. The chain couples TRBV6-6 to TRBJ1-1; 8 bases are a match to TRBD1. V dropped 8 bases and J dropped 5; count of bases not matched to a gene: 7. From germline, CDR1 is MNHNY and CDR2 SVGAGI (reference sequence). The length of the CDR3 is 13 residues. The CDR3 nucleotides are TGTGCCAGCGCGACAGGGGTGGAGACTGAAGCTTTCTTT. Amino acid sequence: CASATGVETEAFF.

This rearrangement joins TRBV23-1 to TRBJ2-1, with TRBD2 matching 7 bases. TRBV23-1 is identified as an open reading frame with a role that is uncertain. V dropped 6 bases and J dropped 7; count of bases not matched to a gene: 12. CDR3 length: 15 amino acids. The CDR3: CASRGGWGGFNEQFF. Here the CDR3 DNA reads TGCGCCAGCAGGGGGGGTTGGGGGGGATTTAATGAGCAGTTCTTC.

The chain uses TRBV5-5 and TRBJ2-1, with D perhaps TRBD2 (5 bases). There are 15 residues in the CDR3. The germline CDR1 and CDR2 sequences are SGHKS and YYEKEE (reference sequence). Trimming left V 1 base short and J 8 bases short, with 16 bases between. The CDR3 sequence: CASSLQTGWWDEQFF. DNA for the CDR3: TGTGCCAGCAGCTTGCAAACGGGGTGGTGGGATGAGCAGTTCTTC.

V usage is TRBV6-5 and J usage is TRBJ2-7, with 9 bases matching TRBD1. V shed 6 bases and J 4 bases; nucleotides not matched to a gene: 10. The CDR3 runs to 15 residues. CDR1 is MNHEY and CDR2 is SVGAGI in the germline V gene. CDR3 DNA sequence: TGTGCCAGCAGAACCTCCCTTGGGACAGGGTACGAGCAGTACTTC. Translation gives CASRTSLGTGYEQYF.

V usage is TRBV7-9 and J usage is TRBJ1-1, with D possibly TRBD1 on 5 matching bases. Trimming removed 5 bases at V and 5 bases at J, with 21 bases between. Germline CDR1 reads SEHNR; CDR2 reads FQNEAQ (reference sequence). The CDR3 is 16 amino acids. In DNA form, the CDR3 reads TGTGCCAGCAGCCCGGGGGTGCGTATTAGTGGGACTGAAGCTTTCTTT. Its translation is CASSPGVRISGTEAFF. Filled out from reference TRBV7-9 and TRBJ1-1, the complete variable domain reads DTGVSQNPRHKITKRGQNVTFRCDPISEHNRLYWYRQTLGQGPEFLTYFQNEAQLEKSRLLSDRFSAERPKGSFSTLEIQRTEQGDSAMYLCASSPGVRISGTEAFFGQGTRLTVV.

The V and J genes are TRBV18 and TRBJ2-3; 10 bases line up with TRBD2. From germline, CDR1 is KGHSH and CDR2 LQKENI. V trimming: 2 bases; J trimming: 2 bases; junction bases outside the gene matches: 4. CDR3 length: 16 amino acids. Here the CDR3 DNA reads TGTGCCAGCTCACCAATTAGCGGGGGGAACACAGATACGCAGTATTTT. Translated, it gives CASSPISGGNTDTQYF.

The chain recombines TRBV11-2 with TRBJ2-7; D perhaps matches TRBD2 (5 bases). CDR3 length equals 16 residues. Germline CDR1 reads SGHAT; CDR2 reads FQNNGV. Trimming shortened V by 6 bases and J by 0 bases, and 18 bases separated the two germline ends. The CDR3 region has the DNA TGTGCCAGCAGATTTGGCGTAGCGTTGAGCTCCTACGAGCAGTACTTC. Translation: CASRFGVALSSYEQYF.

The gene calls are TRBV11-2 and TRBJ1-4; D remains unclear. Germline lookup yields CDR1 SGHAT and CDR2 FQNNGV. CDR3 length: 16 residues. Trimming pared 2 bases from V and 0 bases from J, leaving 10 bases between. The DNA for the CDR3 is TGTGCCAGCAGCTTAATCGGCGGGTCAACTAATGAAAAACTGTTTTTT. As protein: CASSLIGGSTNEKLFF.

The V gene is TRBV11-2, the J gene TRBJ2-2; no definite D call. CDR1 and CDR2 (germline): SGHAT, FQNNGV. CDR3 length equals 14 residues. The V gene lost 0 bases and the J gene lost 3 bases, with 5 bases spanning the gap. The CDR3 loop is CASSLDGHTGELFF. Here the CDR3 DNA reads TGTGCCAGCAGCTTAGATGGGCACACCGGGGAGCTGTTTTTT.

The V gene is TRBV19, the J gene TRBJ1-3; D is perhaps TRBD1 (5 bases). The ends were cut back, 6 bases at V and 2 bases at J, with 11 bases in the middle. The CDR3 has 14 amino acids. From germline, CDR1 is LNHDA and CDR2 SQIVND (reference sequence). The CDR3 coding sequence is TGTGCCAGTAGCCTCCGGACAACTGGAAACACCATATATTTT. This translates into CASSLRTTGNTIYF.